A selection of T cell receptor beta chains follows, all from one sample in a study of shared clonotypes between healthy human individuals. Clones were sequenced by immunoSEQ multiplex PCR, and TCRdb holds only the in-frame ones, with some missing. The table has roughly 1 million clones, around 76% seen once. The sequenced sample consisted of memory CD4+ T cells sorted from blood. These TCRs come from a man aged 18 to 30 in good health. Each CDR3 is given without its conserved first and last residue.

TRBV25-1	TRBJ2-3	ASSESHLASTDTQY
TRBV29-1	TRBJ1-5	SGQGAMLSQPQH
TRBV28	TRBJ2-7	ASSSGQGAYEQY
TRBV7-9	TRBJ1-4	ASSFGTGEKLF
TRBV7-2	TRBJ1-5	ASSSSGQRGQPQH
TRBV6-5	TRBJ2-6	ASSYQPSGANVLT
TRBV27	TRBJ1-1	ASSLRLGQGDLNTEAF
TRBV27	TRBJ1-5	ASSRAVNQPQH
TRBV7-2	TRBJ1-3	ASSLAGSGTGNTIY
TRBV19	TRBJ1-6	ASSQGTTSPLH
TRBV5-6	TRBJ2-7	ASSSKSGTGYEQY
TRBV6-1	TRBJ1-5	ASSSTAGNQPQH
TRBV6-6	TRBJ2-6	ASFSSFAGANVLT
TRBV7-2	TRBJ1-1	ASSSPPGRTTTEAF
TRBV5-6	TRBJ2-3	ASSSILVTDTQY
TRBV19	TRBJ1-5	ASSIPKGGAVQPQH
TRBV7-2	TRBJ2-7	ASSLGRGSSYEQY
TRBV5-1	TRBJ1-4	ASSLESGQGNEKLF
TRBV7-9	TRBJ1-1	ASSLDGGFSTEAF
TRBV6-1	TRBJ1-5	AVRSTGPSNQPQH
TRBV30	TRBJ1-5	AWSTGGRNQPQH
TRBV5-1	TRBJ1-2	ASSPKMGAVPNYGYT
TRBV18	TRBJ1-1	ASSFQGMNTEAF
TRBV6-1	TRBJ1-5	ASGGGPQPQH
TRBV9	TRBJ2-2	ASSGTSGSWTGELF
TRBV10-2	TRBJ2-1	ASSDPGPSLARQF
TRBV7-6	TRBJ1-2	ASSLADTNYGYT
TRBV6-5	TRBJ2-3	ASSFSSTDTQY
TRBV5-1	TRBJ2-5	ASSLGAGEWETQY
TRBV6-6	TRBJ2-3	ASREDGPSTDTQY
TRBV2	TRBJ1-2	ASTPEGSPGGYT
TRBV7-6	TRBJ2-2	ASSLQPSSIGELF
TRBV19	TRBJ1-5	ASSGKGNQPQH
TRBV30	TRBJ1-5	AWSVKGLNQPQH
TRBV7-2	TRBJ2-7	ASTTRDSLYEQY
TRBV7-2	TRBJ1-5	ASSLVTGSNQPQH
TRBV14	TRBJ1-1	ASSAIRTGLGEAF
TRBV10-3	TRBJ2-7	AISESNSGAYEQY
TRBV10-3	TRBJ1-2	AIEGYTGYGYT
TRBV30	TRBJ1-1	AWSVPDAAEAF
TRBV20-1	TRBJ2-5	SAVRPGTQY
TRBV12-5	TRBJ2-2	ASGDYRGRNYPTGELF
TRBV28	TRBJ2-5	ASSLAVQETQY
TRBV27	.	ASPYSEQY
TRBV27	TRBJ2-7	ASSLYGGGAYEQY
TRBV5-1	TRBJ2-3	ASSLRSGTDTQY